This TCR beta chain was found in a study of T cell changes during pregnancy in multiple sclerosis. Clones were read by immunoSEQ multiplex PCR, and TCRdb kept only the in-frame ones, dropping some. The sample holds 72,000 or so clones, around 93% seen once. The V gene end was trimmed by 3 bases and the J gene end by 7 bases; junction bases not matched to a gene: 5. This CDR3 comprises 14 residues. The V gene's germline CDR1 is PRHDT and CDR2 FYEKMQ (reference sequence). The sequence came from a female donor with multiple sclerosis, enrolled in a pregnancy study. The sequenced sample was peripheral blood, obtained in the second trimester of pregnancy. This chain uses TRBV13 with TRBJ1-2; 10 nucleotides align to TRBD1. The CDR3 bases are TGTGCCAGCAGCTTGGGGGACAGGGGAGTTGGCTACACCTTC. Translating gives CASSLGDRGVGYTF.